This T cell receptor (beta chain) derives from a study of CD8+CD57+ T cells in acquired aplastic anemia. The overall study: Across the sorted CD4+ and CD8+ cells, DNA amounts averaged about 3.1 ug.

A note on this clonotype: Its antigen is not known.

Study findings and constraints: Overlap between patients and controls comprised roughly 28 CD8+ CDR3 sequences. Researchers reported that CD8+ Simpson's diversity was not significantly different in patients versus controls.

Those patients picked for sequencing had displayed CD8+CD57+ cell expansion on flow cytometry. No therapy had been given to the patients at the time of blood sampling. Genomic DNA acted as the template from which TCR beta VDJ combination and CDR3 sequence profiling were carried out. TCRdb re-called the reads through MiXCR, storing one row per CDR3 protein. The sample consists of 150,000 to 200,000 distinct CDR3 sequences, roughly 48% of them appearing once. Per the germline V gene, CDR1 is LNHDA and CDR2 is SQIVND (reference sequence). After removal of 4 bases from V and 5 bases from J, the junction contained 11 bases not matched to a gene. This CDR3 region has 17 residues.

The sequencing sample was made of sorted CD4+, CD8+, or CD8+CD57+ T cells (not recorded which) from PBMCs. This clonotype originated in a human donor with aplastic anemia. V usage is TRBV19 and J usage is TRBJ1-5; 10 bases agree with TRBD1. CDR3: CASSTRSDRGQYQPQHF. CDR3 DNA: TGTGCCAGTAGTACTCGCTCCGACAGGGGGCAGTATCAGCCCCAGCATTTT. Drawing the rest from reference TRBV19 and TRBJ1-5, the complete variable domain is DGGITQSPKYLFRKEGQNVTLSCEQNLNHDAMYWYRQDPGQGLRLIYYSQIVNDFQKGDIAEGYSVSREKKESFPLTVTSAQKNPTAFYLCASSTRSDRGQYQPQHFGDGTRLSIL.